The 9 T cell receptor beta chains listed next were all sequenced from one sample in a study of blood T cell repertoires in COVID-19. Generated by immunoSEQ multiplex PCR, the TCRdb table keeps only in-frame clones and is missing some. Of some 180,000 clones in the sample, around nine tenths were seen once. The sequencing input was peripheral blood. These receptors were obtained from a man aged 35-49 years with acute or convalescent COVID-19.

The chain recombines TRBV30 with TRBJ1-4; no reliable D call. This CDR3 spans 13 amino acids. V lost 4 bases and J 5 bases, leaving 11 bases between the germline ends. Germline loops: CDR1 GTSNPN, CDR2 SVGIG (reference sequence). The CDR3 bases are TGTGCCTGGACCGAGACAAGGAATGAAAAACTGTTTTTT. Encoded protein: CAWTETRNEKLFF.

DNA for the CDR3: TGTGCCAGCAGTCCGCGGTCCTCTGGAAACACCATATATTTT. Its protein product is CASSPRSSGNTIYF. The chain carries TRBV6-5 and TRBJ1-3; D not certain. Trimming removed 5 bases from V and 0 bases from J, with 8 bases in between. Germline CDR1 is MNHEY and CDR2 is SVGAGI. The CDR3 contains 14 residues.

This chain joins TRBV6-5 and TRBJ1-1, with 9 bases identical to TRBD1. J gave up 4 bases and V 4 bases, and 4 bases lay outside the gene matches. Germline V gene data show CDR1 as MNHEY and CDR2 as SVGAGI. The CDR3 runs to 14 residues. The CDR3 region is CASSWSTGGTEAFF. The CDR3 bases are TGTGCCAGCAGTTGGTCGACAGGGGGCACTGAAGCTTTCTTT.

This chain joins TRBV13 and TRBJ2-7, with a tentative D call TRBD2 (5 bases). This CDR3 is built from 15 residues. Trimming shortened V by 6 bases and J by 4 bases, and 19 bases separated the two germline ends. Germline-derived CDR1 and CDR2 are PRHDT and FYEKMQ (reference sequence). The CDR3, as DNA: TGTGCCAGCAGTTACGGGAAGAATAGCAGGTACGAGCAGTACTTC. It is translated as CASSYGKNSRYEQYF.

The chain couples TRBV6-4 to TRBJ2-5; D might be TRBD1 (5 bases). Trimming took off 7 bases at V and 2 bases at J, with 20 bases between the two ends. CDR1 MRHNA and CDR2 SNTAGT come from the germline V gene. The CDR3 runs 16 residues. CDR3 nucleotides: TGTGCCAGCACCTTAAGATACAGGTCTGAACAAGAGACCCAGTACTTC. Its translation: CASTLRYRSEQETQYF.

J is TRBJ2-7 and V is TRBV11-3; D ambiguous. Germline V gene lookup returns CDR1 SGHNT and CDR2 YENEEA. The V gene lost 3 bases and the J gene lost 6 bases, with 12 bases spanning the gap. The CDR3 sequence is 13 residues long. The CDR3 loop reads CASSFTPQAEQYF. The CDR3 region has the DNA TGTGCCAGCAGCTTCACGCCCCAGGCCGAGCAGTACTTC.

The rearrangement links TRBV7-2 to TRBJ1-2, with 7 bases identical to TRBD1. CDR1 SGHTA and CDR2 FQGNSA come from the germline V gene. J gave up 2 bases and V 2 bases, and 8 bases lay outside the gene matches. The CDR3 length is 16 residues. The DNA for the CDR3 is TGTGCCAGCAGCTTAAACAGGGGCTGGTCCAACTATGGCTACACCTTC. Translation: CASSLNRGWSNYGYTF.

The V call is TRBV6-4, the J call TRBJ2-5, with 11 bases aligning to TRBD2. The CDR3 totals 18 residues. CDR1 is MRHNA, CDR2 SNTAGT, per germline. Trimming at V came to 3 bases and at J to 5 bases, leaving 14 bases not matched to a gene. The CDR3 DNA sequence: TGTGCCAGCAGTGATCACAAAGGGACTAGCGGTCGGCGCGAGACCCAGTACTTC. It encodes CASSDHKGTSGRRETQYF.

This chain links TRBV11-3 with TRBJ1-1, with a weak D call TRBD1 (6 bases). This CDR3 is built from 14 residues. Germline CDR1 SGHNT, CDR2 YENEEA. V lost 1 base and J lost 2, with 8 bases in between. The DNA for the CDR3 is TGTGCCAGCAGCTTAGCAGGGGTAAACACTGAAGCTTTCTTT. This gives the protein CASSLAGVNTEAFF. Variable domain in full (rest from reference TRBV11-3 and TRBJ1-1): EAGVVQSPRYKIIEKKQPVAFWCNPISGHNTLYWYLQNLGQGPELLIRYENEEAVDDSQLPKDRFSAERLKGVDSTLKIQPAELGDSAVYLCASSLAGVNTEAFFGQGTRLTVV.